In its sample, the clone carrying this T cell receptor (beta chain) was seen a few times. These data are taken from a study of blood T cell repertoires in COVID-19. The wider study: The analysed material was cDNA or gDNA that came from T cells, B-cell-depleted T cells, or PBMCs.

Germline lookup yields CDR1 SNHLY and CDR2 FYNNEI. The CDR3 length is 18 residues. V shed 5 bases and J 4 bases; nucleotides not matched to a gene: 17. In the authors' methods: Estimates of nucleated cell counts were drawn from the amplification of reference gene primers. Sequencing used immunoSEQ multiplex PCR; TCRdb keeps in-frame clones, though not all of them. V, J and clone size are those of that table, while D and trimming were read from the DNA. The sample has 190,000 or so clones, 78% seen once. This TCR was recovered from a woman aged 80 or older with active or convalescent COVID-19. This chain connects TRBV2 to TRBJ2-5; 9 bases align to TRBD2. Sequencing was performed on peripheral blood. CDR3 in amino acids: CASSQHLLWAGGPETQYF. The CDR3 DNA reads as TGTGCCAGCAGTCAGCACCTTTTATGGGCGGGGGGGCCAGAGACCCAGTACTTC.